Listed below are T cell receptor beta chains from one sample, sequenced in a study of spatial heterogeneity in lung cancer. TCRdb re-called the 5' RACE reads through MiXCR, storing one row per CDR3 protein. The repertoire holds approximately 92,000 distinct CDR3 sequences, with approximately 12% as singletons. The sequences come from PBMCs, collected at surgery. The receptors were sampled from a male donor with early-stage non-small cell lung cancer. CDR3s include the opening cysteine and the closing phenylalanine or tryptophan. The order of the fields is CDR3 length, V gene, J gene, clone size, D gene, CDR3 protein, CDR3 DNA. A D gene is named only where the DNA matches it firmly. Clone size appears in some rows only: once, few, many, or a class for an expanded clone.

>12|TRBV28|TRBJ2-5|many|-
CASSSSSETQYF
TGTGCCAGCAGTAGTAGTTCGGAGACCCAGTACTTC
>12|TRBV2|TRBJ1-4|few|-
CASSRVFEKLFF
TGTGCCAGCAGCAGGGTTTTCGAAAAACTGTTTTTT
>15|TRBV6-5|TRBJ1-5|few|-
CASSYSRQAGQPQHF
TGTGCCAGCAGTTACTCCCGCCAGGCGGGTCAGCCCCAGCATTTT
>14|TRBV7-9|TRBJ2-2|-|TRBD1
CASREQGAAGELFF
TGTGCCAGCAGAGAACAGGGGGCGGCTGGGGAGCTGTTTTTT
>14|TRBV19|TRBJ2-3|many|-
CASSLQDNTDTQYF
TGTGCCAGTAGTCTCCAGGACAACACAGATACGCAGTATTTT
>14|TRBV25-1|TRBJ1-1|few|-
CASSEEGLNTEAFF
TGTGCCAGCAGTGAAGAAGGGTTGAACACTGAAGCTTTCTTT
>13|TRBV20-1|TRBJ2-7|few|-
CSARVGGSYEQYF
TGCAGTGCTAGAGTTGGGGGATCCTACGAGCAGTACTTC
>13|TRBV24-1|TRBJ2-1|-|-
CATSDSAPEEQFF
TGTGCCACCAGTGACTCAGCGCCCGAGGAGCAGTTCTTC
>15|TRBV7-2|TRBJ2-3|-|-
CASSPIASSTDTQYF
TGTGCCAGCAGCCCGATAGCGTCTAGCACAGATACGCAGTATTTT
>12|TRBV29-1|TRBJ1-5|-|-
CSVEGPDGPQHF
TGCAGCGTTGAGGGACCCGACGGGCCCCAGCATTTT
>14|TRBV29-1|TRBJ1-2|many|TRBD1
CSVEESTGSRGYTF
TGCAGCGTTGAAGAGTCGACAGGGAGCCGTGGCTACACCTTC
>13|TRBV27|TRBJ2-5|many|-
CASSTDHAETQYF
TGTGCCAGCAGTACCGACCACGCAGAGACCCAGTACTTC
>15|TRBV5-1|TRBJ2-3|few|TRBD1
CASSRGQTFGDTQYF
TGCGCCAGCAGCCGGGGACAGACATTCGGGGATACGCAGTATTTT
>14|TRBV7-9|TRBJ1-1|-|-
CASTQSGAMAEAFF
TGTGCCAGCACACAGTCGGGGGCAATGGCTGAAGCTTTCTTT
>15|TRBV6-6|TRBJ2-3|many|-
CASSLDSPSTDTQYF
TGTGCCAGCAGCCTGGACAGCCCTAGCACAGATACGCAGTATTTT
>15|TRBV20-1|TRBJ1-6|few|-
CSAYPTTGGNSPLHF
TGCAGTGCCTACCCGACAACTGGGGGAAATTCACCCCTCCACTTT
>14|TRBV24-1|TRBJ2-3|-|TRBD1
CATKSRGQRDTQYF
TGTGCCACAAAATCCAGGGGGCAGAGAGATACGCAGTATTTT
>20|TRBV3-2|TRBJ2-1|-|-
CASSQELGPTRPHSYNEQFF
TGTGCCAGCAGCCAAGAATTAGGTCCCACCCGACCCCACTCCTACAATGAGCAGTTCTTC